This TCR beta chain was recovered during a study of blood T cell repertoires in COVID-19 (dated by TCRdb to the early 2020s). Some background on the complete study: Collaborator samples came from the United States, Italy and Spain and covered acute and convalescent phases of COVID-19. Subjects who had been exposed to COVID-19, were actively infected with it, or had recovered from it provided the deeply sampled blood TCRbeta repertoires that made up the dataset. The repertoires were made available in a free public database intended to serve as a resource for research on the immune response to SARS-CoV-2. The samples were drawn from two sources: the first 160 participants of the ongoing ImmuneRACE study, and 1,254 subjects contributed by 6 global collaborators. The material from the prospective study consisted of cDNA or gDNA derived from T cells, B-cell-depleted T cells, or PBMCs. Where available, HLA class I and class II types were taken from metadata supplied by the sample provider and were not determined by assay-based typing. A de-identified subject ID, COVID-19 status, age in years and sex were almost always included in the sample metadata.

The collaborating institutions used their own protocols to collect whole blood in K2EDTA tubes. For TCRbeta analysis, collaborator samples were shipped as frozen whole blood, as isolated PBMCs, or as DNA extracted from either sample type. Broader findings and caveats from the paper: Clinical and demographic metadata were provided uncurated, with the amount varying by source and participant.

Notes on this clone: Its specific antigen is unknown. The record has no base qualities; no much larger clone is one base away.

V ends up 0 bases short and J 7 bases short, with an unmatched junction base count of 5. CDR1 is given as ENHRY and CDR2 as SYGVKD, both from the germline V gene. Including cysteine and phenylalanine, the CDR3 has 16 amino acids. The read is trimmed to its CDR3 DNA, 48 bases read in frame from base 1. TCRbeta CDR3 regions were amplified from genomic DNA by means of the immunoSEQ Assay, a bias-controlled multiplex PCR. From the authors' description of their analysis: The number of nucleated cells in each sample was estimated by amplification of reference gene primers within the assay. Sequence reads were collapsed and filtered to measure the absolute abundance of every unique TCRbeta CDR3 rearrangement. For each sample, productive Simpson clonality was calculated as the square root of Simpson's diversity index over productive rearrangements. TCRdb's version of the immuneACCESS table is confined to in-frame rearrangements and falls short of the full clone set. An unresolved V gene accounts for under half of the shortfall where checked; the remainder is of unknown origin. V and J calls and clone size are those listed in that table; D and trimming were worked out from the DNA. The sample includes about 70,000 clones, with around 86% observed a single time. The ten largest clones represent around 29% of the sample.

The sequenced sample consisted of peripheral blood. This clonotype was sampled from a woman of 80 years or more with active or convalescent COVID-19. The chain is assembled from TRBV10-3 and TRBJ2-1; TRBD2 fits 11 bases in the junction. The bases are TGTGCCATCAGTGAGTCGAAGACTAGCGGGAATAATGAGCAGTTCTTC. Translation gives CAISESKTSGNNEQFF.